Presented here are 13 T cell receptor beta chains from one specimen sequenced in a study of PD-L1 blockade in urothelial cancer. Specified time point: peripheral blood 6 weeks after treatment start. Only in-frame clones appear in the TCRdb table, and some are missing; sequencing was by immunoSEQ multiplex PCR. The table has tens of thousands of clones, about 90% seen once. The sample in question was PBMCs, obtained around atezolizumab (anti-PD-L1) treatment. The receptor source for this set is a man between 65 and 79 years old with urothelial cancer.

The rearrangement links TRBV7-2 to TRBJ2-3; 7 bases agree with TRBD2. Germline loops: CDR1 SGHTA, CDR2 FQGNSA. Trimming at V came to 1 base and at J to 4 bases, leaving 8 bases not matched to a gene. The CDR3 is 16 residues long. The CDR3 nucleotides read TGTGCCAGCAGCTTAGTTGCGGGAGCTTCGGCAGATACGCAGTATTTT. Translated: CASSLVAGASADTQYF.

The chain carries TRBV2 and TRBJ2-1; TRBD2 is a possible D gene (5 bases). V shed 4 bases and J shed 9 bases, with 13 bases lying between them. CDR3 length: 13 residues. Germline lookup yields CDR1 SNHLY and CDR2 FYNNEI. CDR3 sequence (DNA): TGTGCCAGCAGTGTGGCTAGCCTCGGTGAGCAGTTCTTC. It yields the protein CASSVASLGEQFF.

V and J are TRBV7-9 and TRBJ1-1, with D uncertain. This CDR3 spans 12 amino acids. Germline V gives CDR1 SEHNR, CDR2 FQNEAQ (reference sequence). Trimming left V 5 bases short and J 9 bases short, with 13 bases between. The CDR3 DNA follows: TGTGCCAGCAGCCCCCCGGGTGGTAAAGCTTTCTTT. Protein product: CASSPPGGKAFF.

This chain links TRBV5-1 with TRBJ2-7; possibly TRBD2 for D (6 bases). The V gene lost 0 bases and the J gene lost 2 bases, with 12 bases spanning the gap. The CDR3 totals 15 residues. Germline V gene lookup returns CDR1 SGHRS and CDR2 YFSETQ. The chain's CDR3 is CASSLGSGGTYEQYF. In DNA, the CDR3 is TGCGCCAGCAGCTTGGGTTCAGGCGGGACCTACGAGCAGTACTTC. Filled out from reference TRBV5-1 and TRBJ2-7, the complete variable domain reads KAGVTQTPRYLIKTRGQQVTLSCSPISGHRSVSWYQQTPGQGLQFLFEYFSETQRNKGNFPGRFSGRQFSNSRSEMNVSTLELGDSALYLCASSLGSGGTYEQYFGPGTRLTVT.

The J gene is TRBJ2-1, the V gene TRBV15, with TRBD2 matching 10 bases. This CDR3 comprises 17 residues. V lost 4 bases, J lost 2 bases, and 8 bases stayed unmatched. Germline CDR1 and CDR2: LNHNV and YYDKDF (reference sequence). CDR3 amino acids: CATSTLTGTSAYNEQFF. CDR3 bases: TGTGCCACCAGCACGCTAACCGGGACTAGCGCCTACAATGAGCAGTTCTTC.

The rearrangement uses TRBV28 and TRBJ2-7; TRBD2 aligns across 7 bases. Trimming cost V 3 bases and J 3 bases; bases outside gene matches: 11. The germline CDR1 and CDR2 sequences are MDHEN and SYDVKM. The CDR3 covers 16 residues. The CDR3 loop reads CASSFGGASGVYEQYF. The CDR3 coding sequence is TGTGCCAGCAGTTTTGGGGGTGCTAGCGGAGTCTACGAGCAGTACTTC.

The chain carries TRBV11-3 and TRBJ2-1; a weak D match, TRBD2 (6 bases). The CDR3 consists of 15 residues. Trimming removed 0 bases from V and 10 bases from J, with 16 bases in between. Germline CDR1 SGHNT, CDR2 YENEEA. The CDR3 DNA sequence: TGTGCCAGCAGCTTAGAGGTCGGGGGATTTTCGGAGCAGTTCTTC. Protein product: CASSLEVGGFSEQFF.

The chain employs TRBV28 and TRBJ1-5; 11 bases match TRBD1. CDR3 length: 18 residues. The ends lost 6 bases at V and 2 bases at J; junction bases unmatched: 12. The germline V gene has CDR1 MDHEN and CDR2 SYDVKM. The CDR3 nucleotides are TGTGCCAGCAGCCCCTTAGGACAGGGGGCCGGGGGCAATCAGCCCCAGCATTTT. This encodes CASSPLGQGAGGNQPQHF.

The chain has TRBV7-2 and TRBJ2-5, with D maybe TRBD2 (5 bases). Deletions cut 5 bases from V and 2 bases from J, with 12 bases between. Germline V gene lookup returns CDR1 SGHTA and CDR2 FQGNSA. The CDR3 is 14 residues long. The CDR3 loop is CASSPRRVQETQYF. CDR3 in DNA: TGTGCCAGCAGCCCGCGGCGGGTGCAAGAGACCCAGTACTTC.

The rearrangement links TRBV20-1 to TRBJ2-1, with TRBD2 matching 7 bases. The CDR3 loop spans 10 amino acids. V was pared by 2 bases and J by 12 bases, with 1 base of the junction left unmatched. Germline CDR1 reads DFQATT; CDR2 reads SNEGSKA (reference sequence). In DNA, the CDR3 is TGCAGTGCTAGATCGGGGGGGCAGTTCTTC. This gives the protein CSARSGGQFF.

The rearrangement uses TRBV12-5 and TRBJ2-7; TRBD1 might be the D (6 bases). Germline V lookup: CDR1 LGHNT, CDR2 FRNRAP. V lost 4 bases to trimming and J lost 6 bases, with 10 bases between them. The CDR3 covers 12 residues. Written as DNA, the CDR3 is TGTGCTAGTGGTTCGGACAGTGGCGAGCAGTACTTC. This encodes CASGSDSGEQYF.

CDR3 coding DNA: TGTGCCAGCAGCGCAGGGGGAGACTATGGCTACACCTTC. Protein product: CASSAGGDYGYTF. V is TRBV6-6 and J is TRBJ1-2; 7 bases line up with TRBD1. The CDR3 runs to 13 residues. With V trimmed by 6 bases and J by 3 bases, 4 bases remained unmatched. The germline V gene has CDR1 MNHNY and CDR2 SVGAGI (reference sequence).

The rearrangement joins TRBV28 to TRBJ1-2, with D tentatively TRBD1 (5 bases). Germline V gene lookup returns CDR1 MDHEN and CDR2 SYDVKM. The CDR3 has 12 residues. V shed 11 bases and J shed 3 bases, with 13 bases lying between them. CDR3: CALRTTDYGYTF. In nucleotides, the CDR3 is TGTGCCCTTCGGACAACCGACTATGGCTACACCTTC.